Listed here are 30 T cell receptor beta chains from one sample, sequenced in a study of graft-versus-host responses after intestinal transplantation. Repertoires were generated with immunoSEQ multiplex PCR, while TCRdb's copy carries only in-frame clones and drops some. In the table there are under 65,000 clones, approximately 94% of which are singletons. Their recognized antigens are unknown. Sequencing used unstimulated CD4+ T cells sorted from spleen or lymph node cells, obtained before transplant. These TCRs come from a human donor who was the organ donor for an intestinal transplant.

The chain recombines TRBV6-1 with TRBJ1-5; the match to TRBD1 covers 10 bases. Trimming removed 4 bases from V and 4 bases from J; junction bases left unmatched: 13. Germline CDR1 MNHNS, CDR2 SASEGT. CDR3 length equals 18 residues. CDR3 in DNA: TGTGCCAGCAGTGGCTTACGGGACAGGGGCCCTTATAATCAGCCCCAGCATTTT. Its protein product is CASSGLRDRGPYNQPQHF.

The J gene is TRBJ2-3, the V gene TRBV5-1, with 10 nucleotides matching TRBD2. V lost 0 bases, J lost 3 bases, and 1 base stayed unmatched. The CDR3 has 15 residues. The germline V gene encodes CDR1 SGHRS and CDR2 YFSETQ. This CDR3 is CASSLELAGTDTQYF. The CDR3 nucleotides read TGCGCCAGCAGCTTGGAACTAGCGGGGACAGATACGCAGTATTTT. The full variable domain, in which reference TRBV5-1 and TRBJ2-3 provide the parts outside the CDR3, is KAGVTQTPRYLIKTRGQQVTLSCSPISGHRSVSWYQQTPGQGLQFLFEYFSETQRNKGNFPGRFSGRQFSNSRSEMNVSTLELGDSALYLCASSLELAGTDTQYFGPGTRLTVL.

The V and J genes are TRBV2 and TRBJ2-3; 9 nucleotides line up with TRBD2. CDR1 and CDR2 from the germline V gene are SNHLY and FYNNEI. The CDR3 loop spans 16 amino acids. After removal of 7 bases from V and 0 bases from J, the junction contained 8 bases not matched to a gene. The CDR3 DNA follows: TGTGCCAGCACGTCCCTAGCGGGGCTTAGCACAGATACGCAGTATTTT. Protein product: CASTSLAGLSTDTQYF.

The chain joins TRBV30 to TRBJ1-2; 7 bases align to TRBD1. CDR3 size: 15 residues. V shed 5 bases and J 3 bases; nucleotides not matched to a gene: 12. Germline V gene sequence: CDR1 GTSNPN, CDR2 SVGIG (reference sequence). CDR3 loop: CAWVTDRDRYYGYTF. As DNA, the CDR3 is TGTGCCTGGGTAACTGACAGGGACCGGTACTATGGCTACACCTTC.

This CDR3 reads CASSKGLTTNEKLFF. In DNA form, the CDR3 reads TGCGCCAGCAGCAAGGGGTTAACAACTAATGAAAAACTGTTTTTT. The rearrangement uses TRBV4-3 and TRBJ1-4; TRBD1 might be the D (5 bases). Germline assignment: CDR1 LGHNA and CDR2 YSLEER. Trimming pared 5 bases from V and 0 bases from J, leaving 10 bases between. This CDR3 spans 15 amino acids.

Notes on this clone: An end of the junction differs from the germline gene, which may be a read error. The sample has other DNA sequences that encode this CDR3 too. The rearrangement links TRBV7-2 to TRBJ2-7; 12 nucleotides align to TRBD2. CDR1 and CDR2 (germline): SGHTA, FQGNSA. The CDR3 loop spans 16 amino acids. The DNA of the CDR3 is TGTGCCAGCAGCTTAGAGTGGACTAGCGGGGCGTACGAACAGTACTTC. Protein product: CASSLEWTSGAYEQYF. Filled out from reference TRBV7-2 and TRBJ2-7, the complete variable domain reads GAGVSQSPSNKVTEKGKDVELRCDPISGHTALYWYRQSLGQGLEFLIYFQGNSAPDKSGLPSDRFSAERTGGSVSTLTIQRTQQEDSAVYLCASSLEWTSGAYEQYFGPGTRLTVT.

This chain joins TRBV15 and TRBJ1-3; D is unclear. CDR1 and CDR2 (germline): LNHNV, YYDKDF (reference sequence). This CDR3 has 15 residues. With 1 base removed from V and 0 bases from J, the gap between germline ends came to 7 bases. In DNA form, the CDR3 reads TGTGCCACCAGCAGAGCACGGGACTCTGGAAACACCATATATTTT. Translated, it gives CATSRARDSGNTIYF.

The chain links TRBV6-5 to TRBJ2-7; 7 bases agree with TRBD1. V shed 0 bases, J shed 4 bases, and the junction held 6 bases outside the gene matches. CDR3 length: 15 residues. Germline lookup yields CDR1 MNHEY and CDR2 SVGAGI. The CDR3 nucleotides are TGTGCCAGCAGTTACTCTAGGGGGACAGAGTACGAGCAGTACTTC. This gives the protein CASSYSRGTEYEQYF.

The chain couples TRBV7-2 to TRBJ2-1; 9 bases fit TRBD2. Per the germline V gene, CDR1 is SGHTA and CDR2 is FQGNSA. The V gene end was trimmed by 1 base and the J gene end by 6 bases; junction bases not matched to a gene: 4. CDR3 size: 15 residues. CDR3 in amino acids: CASSLGPAGGNEQFF. The CDR3 DNA sequence: TGTGCCAGCAGCTTAGGCCCAGCGGGGGGCAATGAGCAGTTCTTC.

The genes are TRBV7-2 and TRBJ1-3; D may be TRBD1 (5 bases). This CDR3 has 14 residues. Per the germline V gene, CDR1 is SGHTA and CDR2 is FQGNSA. Trimming stripped 5 bases from V and 0 bases from J, with 8 bases between. The CDR3 DNA follows: TGTGCCAGCAGCGCGGACACCTCTGGAAACACCATATATTTT. Its translation is CASSADTSGNTIYF.

CDR3 in DNA: TGTGCCAGCAGCCCCCGATCTAGGAATGCCGAGACCCAGTACTTC. Its protein is CASSPRSRNAETQYF. The chain recombines TRBV7-9 with TRBJ2-5; no definite D call. V lost 5 bases to trimming and J lost 5 bases, with 18 bases between them. The CDR3 spans 15 residues. Looked up from germline, CDR1 is SEHNR and CDR2 is FQNEAQ (reference sequence).

This chain uses TRBV7-2 with TRBJ2-1, with 10 bases fitting TRBD2. The J segment lost 9 bases and the V segment lost 1 base, leaving 15 bases of the junction unmatched. The CDR3 loop spans 18 amino acids. CDR1 and CDR2 (germline): SGHTA, FQGNSA. CDR3 in amino acids: CASSLVPRPSGGAGEQFF. The CDR3, as DNA: TGTGCCAGCAGCTTAGTTCCCCGGCCCAGCGGGGGGGCCGGTGAGCAGTTCTTC. The full variable domain, with the rest looked up from reference TRBV7-2 and TRBJ2-1, is GAGVSQSPSNKVTEKGKDVELRCDPISGHTALYWYRQSLGQGLEFLIYFQGNSAPDKSGLPSDRFSAERTGGSVSTLTIQRTQQEDSAVYLCASSLVPRPSGGAGEQFFGPGTRLTVL.

This chain links TRBV19 with TRBJ1-5, with D possibly matching TRBD1 (6 bases). In germline, CDR1 is LNHDA, CDR2 SQIVND (reference sequence). Trimming stripped 7 bases from V and 3 bases from J, with 16 bases between. This CDR3 region has 15 residues. The CDR3 nucleotides are TGTGCCAGTATCAAAACAGGGTCCGCCAATCAGCCCCAGCATTTT. It translates to CASIKTGSANQPQHF.

This rearrangement joins TRBV9 to TRBJ1-2, with D possibly being TRBD1 (5 bases). The germline V and J ends were trimmed by 3 bases and 4 bases, with 13 bases remaining between them. Germline CDR1 SGDLS, CDR2 YYNGEE. The CDR3 runs 14 residues. The CDR3 DNA reads as TGTGCCAGCAGCGGGACTGGGGGTCGCTATGGCTACACCTTC. It yields the protein CASSGTGGRYGYTF.

The CDR3 region has the DNA TGTGCCAGCAGTCCGATTGTCCGGGACAGGGGAAGATTTAACTATGGCTACACCTTC. Protein: CASSPIVRDRGRFNYGYTF. This chain joins TRBV7-2 and TRBJ1-2, with TRBD1 identical over 10 bases. CDR1 and CDR2 (germline): SGHTA, FQGNSA. V lost 6 bases to trimming and J lost 1 base; unmatched junction nucleotides: 17. The CDR3 is 19 amino acids.

For the CDR3, the DNA is TGCAGTGCTAGTCACACTGAAGCTTTCTTT. Its translation is CSASHTEAFF. V and J are TRBV20-1 and TRBJ1-1; D is undetermined. Trimming removed 3 bases at V and 3 bases at J, with 2 bases between. Germline lookup yields CDR1 DFQATT and CDR2 SNEGSKA (reference sequence). The length of the CDR3 is 10 residues.

The V and J genes are TRBV10-3 and TRBJ2-5; tentatively, D is TRBD1 (5 bases). The DNA end is a closer match to TRBJ2-7, so the J assignment may be wrong. Germline V lookup: CDR1 ENHRY, CDR2 SYGVKD. The CDR3 runs 11 residues. DNA of the CDR3: TGTGCCATCGCTGACAGCTACGAGCAGTACTTC. As protein: CAIADSYEQYF.

The chain couples TRBV7-6 to TRBJ2-3; D gene uncertain. The germline V gene encodes CDR1 SGHVS and CDR2 FNYEAQ. Trimming shortened V by 5 bases and J by 4 bases, and 10 bases separated the two germline ends. The CDR3 contains 13 residues. CDR3 sequence (DNA): TGTGCCAGCAGCCTCCTGGCCCCAGATACGCAGTATTTT. Encoded protein: CASSLLAPDTQYF.

This chain uses TRBV1 with TRBJ2-1. TRBV1 counts as a pseudogene. This CDR3 region has 15 residues. CDR3 nucleotides: TGCACCAGCAGCCAAGATAGGGGGGCCCCCAATGAGCAGTTCTTC. Encoded protein: CTSSQDRGAPNEQFF.

This clone was recorded only once. V is TRBV30 and J is TRBJ2-4; 7 positions agree with TRBD1. CDR1 is GTSNPN and CDR2 is SVGIG in the germline V gene (reference sequence). The CDR3 totals 15 residues. V shed 4 bases, J shed 0 bases, and the junction held 6 bases outside the gene matches. The CDR3 nucleotides read TGTGCCTGGACAAGGGACAGCCTAGCCAAAAACATTCAGTACTTC. The encoded protein is CAWTRDSLAKNIQYF.

The genes are TRBV21-1 and TRBJ1-5. TRBV21-1 is a documented pseudogene. The CDR3 has 16 amino acids. As DNA, the CDR3 is TGTGCCAGCAGCCCTGTTCAGGGGAGGGTGGATCAGCCCCAGCATTTT. Its translation is CASSPVQGRVDQPQHF.

The V call is TRBV5-1, the J call TRBJ2-3, with D perhaps assigned TRBD1 or TRBD2 (6 bases each). Germline V lookup: CDR1 SGHRS, CDR2 YFSETQ. The CDR3 length is 15 residues. V was cut by 4 bases and J by 1 base, with 13 bases left in between. CDR3 DNA: TGCGCCAGCAGCCCTAGGGGGACTGGCACAGATACGCAGTATTTT. Its protein is CASSPRGTGTDTQYF. Combining the CDR3 with reference TRBV5-1 and TRBJ2-3 gives the whole variable domain KAGVTQTPRYLIKTRGQQVTLSCSPISGHRSVSWYQQTPGQGLQFLFEYFSETQRNKGNFPGRFSGRQFSNSRSEMNVSTLELGDSALYLCASSPRGTGTDTQYFGPGTRLTVL.

The rearrangement uses TRBV2 and TRBJ1-2; D may be TRBD1 (5 bases). V lost 5 bases and J 13 bases, leaving 23 bases between the germline ends. This CDR3 spans 14 amino acids. Germline V gene sequence: CDR1 SNHLY, CDR2 FYNNEI. The CDR3 sequence is CASSPIRGSLPSTF. The CDR3 nucleotides are TGTGCCAGCAGTCCGATAAGGGGCAGCCTACCATCCACCTTC.

This clone was found once. This chain joins TRBV30 and TRBJ1-2; D is unresolved. The germline V gene has CDR1 GTSNPN and CDR2 SVGIG (reference sequence). This CDR3 has 13 amino acids. V was shortened by 0 bases and J by 8 bases, with 13 bases between the two germline ends. The CDR3 sequence: CAWSVPGVKGYTF. The CDR3 DNA sequence: TGTGCCTGGAGTGTCCCGGGTGTGAAGGGCTACACCTTC.

The CDR3 DNA sequence: TGTGCCAGCAGTTACCGGGACTATAATTCACCCCTCCACTTT. Residues: CASSYRDYNSPLHF. V usage is TRBV6-5 and J usage is TRBJ1-6; D ambiguous. Trimming removed 2 bases from V and 3 bases from J, with 5 bases in between. The germline V gene encodes CDR1 MNHEY and CDR2 SVGAGI. The CDR3 has 14 residues.

This clone came up once. The chain carries TRBV27 and TRBJ2-1, with D possibly matching TRBD1 (6 bases). The CDR3 runs 16 residues. Per the germline V gene, CDR1 is MNHEY and CDR2 is SMNVEV (reference sequence). Trimming stripped 6 bases from V and 4 bases from J, with 19 bases between. In nucleotides, the CDR3 is TGTGCCAGCAGCTCACCCGTCGGACAGCGTTACAATGAGCAGTTCTTC. Translation: CASSSPVGQRYNEQFF.

The chain carries TRBV5-4 and TRBJ1-1; no reliable D call. V was clipped by 4 bases and J by 4 bases, with 11 bases between them. CDR1 and CDR2 (germline): SGHNT, YYREEE (reference sequence). The CDR3 consists of 13 residues. The CDR3 sequence is CASSLVGSTEAFF. DNA for the CDR3: TGTGCCAGCAGCCTCGTAGGTAGCACTGAAGCTTTCTTT.

The V and J genes are TRBV6-5 and TRBJ1-5; tentatively, D is TRBD1 (6 bases). Germline CDR1 MNHEY, CDR2 SVGAGI. V lost 6 bases to trimming and J lost 6 bases, with 15 bases between them. CDR3 length: 14 residues. CDR3 region: CASRPDRFIQPQHF. The CDR3, as DNA: TGTGCCAGCAGGCCCGACAGGTTTATTCAGCCCCAGCATTTT.

The CDR3 spells CASSLRRYASTDTQYF. The CDR3 coding sequence is TGTGCCAGCAGCTTGAGGCGTTATGCTAGCACAGATACGCAGTATTTT. The rearrangement uses TRBV5-6 and TRBJ2-3; D is unclear. This CDR3 comprises 16 residues. Germline CDR1 and CDR2: SGHDT and YYEEEE. V lost 1 base and J 0 bases, leaving 12 bases between the germline ends.

V usage is TRBV29-1 and J usage is TRBJ2-1; TRBD1 matches 10 bases. Per germline, CDR1 SQVTM and CDR2 ANQGSEA. This CDR3 spans 16 amino acids. The V segment lost 4 bases and the J segment 7 bases; nucleotides outside the gene matches: 13. The CDR3 region has the DNA TGCAGCGTTGCCCCCGGGAGGACAGGGGGGGCGAATGAGCAGTTCTTC. This gives the protein CSVAPGRTGGANEQFF.